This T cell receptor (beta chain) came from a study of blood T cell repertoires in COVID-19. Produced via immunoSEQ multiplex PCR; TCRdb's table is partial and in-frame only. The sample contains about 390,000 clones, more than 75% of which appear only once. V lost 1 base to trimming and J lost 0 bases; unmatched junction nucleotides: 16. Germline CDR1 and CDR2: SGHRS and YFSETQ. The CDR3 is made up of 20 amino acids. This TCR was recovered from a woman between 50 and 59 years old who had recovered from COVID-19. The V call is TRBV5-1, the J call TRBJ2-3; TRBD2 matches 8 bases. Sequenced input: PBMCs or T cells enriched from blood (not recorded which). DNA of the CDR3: TGCGCCAGCAGCTTGCCACCATTTACTAGCGGAGCCACTAGCACAGATACGCAGTATTTT. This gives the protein CASSLPPFTSGATSTDTQYF. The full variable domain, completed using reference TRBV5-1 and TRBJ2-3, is KAGVTQTPRYLIKTRGQQVTLSCSPISGHRSVSWYQQTPGQGLQFLFEYFSETQRNKGNFPGRFSGRQFSNSRSEMNVSTLELGDSALYLCASSLPPFTSGATSTDTQYFGPGTRLTVL.